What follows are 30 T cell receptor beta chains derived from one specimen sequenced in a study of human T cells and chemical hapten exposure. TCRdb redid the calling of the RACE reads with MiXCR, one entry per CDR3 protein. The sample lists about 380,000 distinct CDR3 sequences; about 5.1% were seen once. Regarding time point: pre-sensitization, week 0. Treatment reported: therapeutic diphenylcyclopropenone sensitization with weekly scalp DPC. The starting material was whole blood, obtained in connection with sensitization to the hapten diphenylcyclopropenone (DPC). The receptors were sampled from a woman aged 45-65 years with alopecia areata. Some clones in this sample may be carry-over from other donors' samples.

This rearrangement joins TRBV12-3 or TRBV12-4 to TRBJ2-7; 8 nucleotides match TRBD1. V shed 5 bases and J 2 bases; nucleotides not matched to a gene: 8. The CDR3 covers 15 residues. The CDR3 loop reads CASSGGQVMTYEQYF. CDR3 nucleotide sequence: TGTGCCAGCAGTGGGGGACAGGTAATGACCTACGAGCAGTACTTC.

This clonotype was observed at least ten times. DNA of the CDR3: TGCGCCAGCAGCTCCCTAGCGGGGGTAGAGGAGACCCAGTACTTC. It translates to CASSSLAGVEETQYF. The V gene is TRBV5-1, the J gene TRBJ2-5, with 10 positions matching TRBD2. This CDR3 spans 15 amino acids. V lost 3 bases and J lost 5; bases outside the gene matches: 7. CDR1 and CDR2 from the germline V gene are SGHRS and YFSETQ.

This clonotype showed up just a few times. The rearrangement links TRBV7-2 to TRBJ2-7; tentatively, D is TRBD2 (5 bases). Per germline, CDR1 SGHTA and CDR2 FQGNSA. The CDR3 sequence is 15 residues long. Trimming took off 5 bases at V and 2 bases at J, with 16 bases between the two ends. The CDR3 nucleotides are TGTGCCAGCAGCCCGGGATTAGGCGCCGCCTACGAGCAGTACTTC. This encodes CASSPGLGAAYEQYF.

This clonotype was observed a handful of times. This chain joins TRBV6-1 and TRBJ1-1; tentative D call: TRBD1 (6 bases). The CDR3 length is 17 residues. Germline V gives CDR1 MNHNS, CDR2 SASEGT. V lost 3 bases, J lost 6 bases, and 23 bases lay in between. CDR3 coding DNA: TGTGCCAGCAGTGATGGGGGCAGGGCCCGATGGAAGGCTGAAGCTTTCTTT. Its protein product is CASSDGGRARWKAEAFF.

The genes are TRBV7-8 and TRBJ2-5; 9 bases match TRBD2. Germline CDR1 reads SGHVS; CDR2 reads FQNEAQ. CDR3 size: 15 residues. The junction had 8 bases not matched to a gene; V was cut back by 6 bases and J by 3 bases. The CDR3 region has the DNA TGTGCCAGCAGGTTCCAGACTAGCGGCGAAGAGACCCAGTACTTC. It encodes CASRFQTSGEETQYF. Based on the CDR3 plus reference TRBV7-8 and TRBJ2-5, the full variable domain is GAGVSQSPRYKVAKRGQDVALRCDPISGHVSLFWYQQALGQGPEFLTYFQNEAQLDKSGLPSDRFFAERPEGSVSTLKIQRTQQEDSAVYLCASRFQTSGEETQYFGPGTRLLVL.

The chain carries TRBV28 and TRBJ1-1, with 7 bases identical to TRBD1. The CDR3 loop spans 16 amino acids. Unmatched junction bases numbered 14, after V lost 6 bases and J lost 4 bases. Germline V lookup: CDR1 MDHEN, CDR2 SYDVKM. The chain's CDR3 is CASSLGSTGAGTEAFF. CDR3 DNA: TGTGCCAGCAGCCTAGGGTCCACAGGGGCGGGCACTGAAGCTTTCTTT. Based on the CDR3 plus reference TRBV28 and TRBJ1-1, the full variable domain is DVKVTQSSRYLVKRTGEKVFLECVQDMDHENMFWYRQDPGLGLRLIYFSYDVKMKEKGDIPEGYSVSREKKERFSLILESASTNQTSMYLCASSLGSTGAGTEAFFGQGTRLTVV.

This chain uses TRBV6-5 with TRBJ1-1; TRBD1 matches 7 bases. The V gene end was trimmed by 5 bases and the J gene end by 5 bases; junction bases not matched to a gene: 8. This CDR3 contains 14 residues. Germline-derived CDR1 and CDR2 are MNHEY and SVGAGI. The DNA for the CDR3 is TGTGCCAGCAGTCAGAGACAGGGAAGGACTGAAGCTTTCTTT. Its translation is CASSQRQGRTEAFF.

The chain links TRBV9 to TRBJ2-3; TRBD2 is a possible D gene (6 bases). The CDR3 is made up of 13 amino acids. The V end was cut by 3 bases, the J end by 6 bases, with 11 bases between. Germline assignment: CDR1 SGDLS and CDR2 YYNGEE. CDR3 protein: CASSAGDSDTQYF. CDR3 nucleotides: TGTGCCAGCAGCGCCGGGGACTCCGATACGCAGTATTTT.

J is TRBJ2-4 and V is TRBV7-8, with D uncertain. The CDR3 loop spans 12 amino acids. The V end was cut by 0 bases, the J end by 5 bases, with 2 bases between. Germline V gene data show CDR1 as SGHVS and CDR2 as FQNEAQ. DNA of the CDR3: TGTGCCAGCAGCTTAGCAGAAAACATTCAGTACTTC. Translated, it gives CASSLAENIQYF.

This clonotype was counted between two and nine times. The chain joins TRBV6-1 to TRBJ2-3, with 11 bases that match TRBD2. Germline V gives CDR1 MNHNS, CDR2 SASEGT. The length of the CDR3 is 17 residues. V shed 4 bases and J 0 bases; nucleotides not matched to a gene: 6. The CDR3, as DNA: TGTGCCAGCAGTGTACTAGCGGGGGACACTAGCACAGATACGCAGTATTTT. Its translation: CASSVLAGDTSTDTQYF.

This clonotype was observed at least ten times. The CDR3 nucleotides are TGTGCCAGCAGCCTGGCCGCTGAAGCTTTCTTT. As protein: CASSLAAEAFF. V usage is TRBV3-1 and J usage is TRBJ1-1; no definite D call. CDR3 length: 11 residues. CDR1 is LGHDT, CDR2 YNNKEL, per germline (reference sequence). V gave up 4 bases and J gave up 6 bases, with 6 bases separating them. The entire variable domain, with the rest obtained from reference TRBV3-1 and TRBJ1-1, is as follows: DTAVSQTPKYLVTQMGNDKSIKCEQNLGHDTMYWYKQDSKKFLKIMFSYNNKELIINETVPNRFSPKSPDKAHLNLHINSLELGDSAVYFCASSLAAEAFFGQGTRLTVV.

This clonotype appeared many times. The chain's CDR3 is CASSLTGEADAFF. The DNA of the CDR3 is TGTGCCAGCAGCTTAACAGGGGAGGCCGATGCTTTCTTT. The rearrangement joins TRBV7-9 to TRBJ1-1; 7 bases align to TRBD1. Germline CDR1 reads SEHNR; CDR2 reads FQNEAQ (reference sequence). The CDR3 contains 13 residues. V lost 2 bases, J lost 11 bases, and 8 bases stayed unmatched.

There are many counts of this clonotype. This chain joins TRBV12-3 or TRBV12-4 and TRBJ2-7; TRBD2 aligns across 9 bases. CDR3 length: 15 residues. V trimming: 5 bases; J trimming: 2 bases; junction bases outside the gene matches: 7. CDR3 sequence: CASSPSGARTYEQYF. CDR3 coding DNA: TGTGCCAGCAGTCCTAGCGGGGCGAGAACCTACGAGCAGTACTTC.

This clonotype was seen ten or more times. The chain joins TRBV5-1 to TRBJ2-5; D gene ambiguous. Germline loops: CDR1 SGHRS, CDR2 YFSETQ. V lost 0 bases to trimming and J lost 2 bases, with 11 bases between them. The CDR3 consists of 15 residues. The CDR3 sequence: CASSLAADLQETQYF. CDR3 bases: TGCGCCAGCAGCTTGGCAGCAGACCTTCAAGAGACCCAGTACTTC. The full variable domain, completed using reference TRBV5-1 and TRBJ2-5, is KAGVTQTPRYLIKTRGQQVTLSCSPISGHRSVSWYQQTPGQGLQFLFEYFSETQRNKGNFPGRFSGRQFSNSRSEMNVSTLELGDSALYLCASSLAADLQETQYFGPGTRLLVL.

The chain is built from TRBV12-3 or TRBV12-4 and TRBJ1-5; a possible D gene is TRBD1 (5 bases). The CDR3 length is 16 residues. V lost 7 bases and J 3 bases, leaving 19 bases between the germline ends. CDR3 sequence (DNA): TGTGCCAGCACGGGACGGGAGGTGGCTGTCAATCAGCCCCAGCATTTT. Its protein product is CASTGREVAVNQPQHF.

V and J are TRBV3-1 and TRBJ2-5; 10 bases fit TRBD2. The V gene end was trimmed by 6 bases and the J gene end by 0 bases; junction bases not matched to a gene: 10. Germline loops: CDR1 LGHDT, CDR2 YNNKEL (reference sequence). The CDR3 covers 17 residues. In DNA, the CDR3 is TGTGCCAGCAGGAGCAGACTAGCGGGCCTCCACCAAGAGACCCAGTACTTC. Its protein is CASRSRLAGLHQETQYF.

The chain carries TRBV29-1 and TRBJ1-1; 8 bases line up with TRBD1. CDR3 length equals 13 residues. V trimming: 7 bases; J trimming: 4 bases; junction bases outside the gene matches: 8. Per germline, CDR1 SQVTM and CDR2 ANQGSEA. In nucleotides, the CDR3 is TGCAGCGCGGCAGGGGGCCGGGTCACTGAAGCTTTCTTT. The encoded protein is CSAAGGRVTEAFF. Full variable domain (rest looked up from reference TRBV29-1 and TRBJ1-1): SAVISQKPSRDICQRGTSLTIQCQVDSQVTMMFWYRQQPGQSLTLIATANQGSEATYESGFVIDKFPISRPNLTFSTLTVSNMSPEDSSIYLCSAAGGRVTEAFFGQGTRLTVV.

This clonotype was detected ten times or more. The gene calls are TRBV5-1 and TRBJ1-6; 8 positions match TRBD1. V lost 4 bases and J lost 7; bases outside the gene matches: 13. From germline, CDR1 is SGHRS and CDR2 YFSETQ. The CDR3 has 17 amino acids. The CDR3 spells CASSPDGQGVRNSPLHF. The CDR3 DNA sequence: TGCGCCAGCAGCCCGGATGGACAGGGAGTACGGAATTCACCCCTCCACTTT.

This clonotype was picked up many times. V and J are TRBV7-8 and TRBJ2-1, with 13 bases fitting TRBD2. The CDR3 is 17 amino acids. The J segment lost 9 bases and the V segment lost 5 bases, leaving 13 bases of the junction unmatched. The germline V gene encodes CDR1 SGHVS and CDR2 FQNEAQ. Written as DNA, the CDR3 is TGTGCCAGCAGCGTGACTAGCGGGGGGAATTCGGCTGGTGAGCAGTTCTTC. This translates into CASSVTSGGNSAGEQFF.

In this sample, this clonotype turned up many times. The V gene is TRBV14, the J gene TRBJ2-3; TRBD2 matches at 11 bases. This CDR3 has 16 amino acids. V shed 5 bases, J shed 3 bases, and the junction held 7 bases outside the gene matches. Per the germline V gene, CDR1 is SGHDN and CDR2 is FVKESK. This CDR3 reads CASSIPIAGGTDTQYF. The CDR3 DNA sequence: TGTGCCAGCAGCATACCGATAGCGGGAGGGACAGATACGCAGTATTTT.

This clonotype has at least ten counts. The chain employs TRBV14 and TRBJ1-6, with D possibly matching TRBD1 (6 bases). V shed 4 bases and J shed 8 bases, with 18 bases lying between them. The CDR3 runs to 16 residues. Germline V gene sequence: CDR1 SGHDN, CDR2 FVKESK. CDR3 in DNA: TGTGCCAGCAGCCCCGGTACCGACAGGTTGGATTCACCCCTCCACTTT. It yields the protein CASSPGTDRLDSPLHF. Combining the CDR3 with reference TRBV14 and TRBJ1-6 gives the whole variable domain EAGVTQFPSHSVIEKGQTVTLRCDPISGHDNLYWYRRVMGKEIKFLLHFVKESKQDESGMPNNRFLAERTGGTYSTLKVQPAELEDSGVYFCASSPGTDRLDSPLHFGNGTRLTVT.

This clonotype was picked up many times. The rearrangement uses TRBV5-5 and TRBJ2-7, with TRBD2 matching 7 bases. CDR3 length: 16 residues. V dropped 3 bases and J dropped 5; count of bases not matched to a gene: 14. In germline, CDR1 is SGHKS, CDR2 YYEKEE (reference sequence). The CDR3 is CASSSLTSWGYHEQYF. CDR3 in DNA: TGTGCCAGCAGCTCCCTGACTAGCTGGGGTTATCACGAGCAGTACTTC.

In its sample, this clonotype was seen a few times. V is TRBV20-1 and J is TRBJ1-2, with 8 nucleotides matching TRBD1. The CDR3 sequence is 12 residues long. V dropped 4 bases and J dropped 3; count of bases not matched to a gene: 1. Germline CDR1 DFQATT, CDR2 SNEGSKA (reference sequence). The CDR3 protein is CSANRGDYGYTF. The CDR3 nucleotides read TGCAGTGCTAACAGGGGGGACTATGGCTACACCTTC.

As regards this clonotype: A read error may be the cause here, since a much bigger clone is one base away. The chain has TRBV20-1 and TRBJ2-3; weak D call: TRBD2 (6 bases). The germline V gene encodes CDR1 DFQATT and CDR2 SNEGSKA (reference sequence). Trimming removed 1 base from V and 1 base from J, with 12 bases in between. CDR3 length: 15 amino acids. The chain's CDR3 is CSARVTGEGTDTQYF. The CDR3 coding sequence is TGCAGTGCTAGAGTTACGGGGGAGGGCACAGATACGCAGTATTTT.

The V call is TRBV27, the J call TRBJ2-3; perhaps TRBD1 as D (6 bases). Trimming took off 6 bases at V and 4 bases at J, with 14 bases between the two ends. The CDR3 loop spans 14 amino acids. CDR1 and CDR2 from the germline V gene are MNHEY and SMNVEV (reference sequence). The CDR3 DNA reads TGTGCCAGCAGAGGAGCAGGGGAACCAGATACGCAGTATTTT. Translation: CASRGAGEPDTQYF.

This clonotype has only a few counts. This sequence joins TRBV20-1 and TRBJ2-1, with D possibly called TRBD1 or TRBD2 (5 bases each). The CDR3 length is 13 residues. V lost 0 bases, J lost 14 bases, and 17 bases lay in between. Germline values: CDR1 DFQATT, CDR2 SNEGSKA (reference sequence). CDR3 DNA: TGCAGTGCTAGAGAGACAGCAAGGGGAGAGAAGTTCTTC. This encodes CSARETARGEKFF.

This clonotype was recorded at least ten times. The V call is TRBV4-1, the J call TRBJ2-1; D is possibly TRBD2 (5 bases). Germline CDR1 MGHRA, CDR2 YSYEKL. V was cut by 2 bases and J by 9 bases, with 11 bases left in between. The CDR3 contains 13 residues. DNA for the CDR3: TGCGCCAGCAGCCAACAGACGGGGTTTGAGCAGTTCTTC. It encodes CASSQQTGFEQFF.

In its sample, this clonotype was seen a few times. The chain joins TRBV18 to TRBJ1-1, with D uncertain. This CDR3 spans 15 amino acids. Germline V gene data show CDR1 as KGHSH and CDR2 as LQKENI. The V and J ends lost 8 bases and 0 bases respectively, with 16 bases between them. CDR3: CASHPKTGMNTEAFF. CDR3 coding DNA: TGTGCCAGCCACCCTAAAACGGGGATGAACACTGAAGCTTTCTTT. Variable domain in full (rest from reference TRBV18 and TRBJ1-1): NAGVMQNPRHLVRRRGQEARLRCSPMKGHSHVYWYRQLPEEGLKFMVYLQKENIIDESGMPKERFSAEFPKEGPSILRIQQVVRGDSAAYFCASHPKTGMNTEAFFGQGTRLTVV.

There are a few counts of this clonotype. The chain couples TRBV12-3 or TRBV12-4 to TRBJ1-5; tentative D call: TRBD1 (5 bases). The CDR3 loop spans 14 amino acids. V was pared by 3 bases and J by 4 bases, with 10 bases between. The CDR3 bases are TGTGCCAGCAGTTTCGGGGGGAGGAATCAGCCCCAGCATTTT. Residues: CASSFGGRNQPQHF.

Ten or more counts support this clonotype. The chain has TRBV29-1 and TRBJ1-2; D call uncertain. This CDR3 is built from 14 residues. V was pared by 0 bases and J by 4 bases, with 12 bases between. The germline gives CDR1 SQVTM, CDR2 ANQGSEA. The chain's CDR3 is CSVEERGQPYGYTF. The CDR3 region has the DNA TGCAGCGTTGAAGAAAGAGGCCAACCCTATGGCTACACCTTC.